These T cell receptor beta chains were read from a single sample in a study of Ad26.COV2.S vaccination and SARS-CoV-2 variants. The repertoire was sequenced with immunoSEQ multiplex PCR; TCRdb's copy has only in-frame clones and lacks some. This repertoire shows about 400,000 clones, more than 75% found once; its top ten account for 3.6%. The sample was peripheral blood, taken in a trial of Ad26.COV2.S vaccine versus placebo. The receptors were sampled from a person between 18 and 60 years old who received the Ad26.COV2.S COVID-19 vaccine or a placebo. The CDR3 runs from the conserved cysteine through the conserved F or W. D genes are given only for firm matches. Only some rows state a clone size, as once, few, many or a class for expanded clones.

.	TRBJ2-3	TRBV9	TRBD2	TGTGCCAGCAGCCCGGGGACTAGCGGGGGAACCTTCACAGATACGCAGTATTTT	CASSPGTSGGTFTDTQYF
.	TRBJ2-1	TRBV7-3	.	TGTGCCAGCAGCTTAATCAGCTCCTCCAATGAGCAGTTCTTC	CASSLISSSNEQFF
.	TRBJ1-3	TRBV6-4	.	TGTGCCAGCAGTGACTCTGGGACTTCTGGAAACACCATATATTTT	CASSDSGTSGNTIYF
once	TRBJ1-1	TRBV5-4	.	TGTGCCAGCAGCTTGGGAGGTCGTGGCACTGAAGCTTTCTTT	CASSLGGRGTEAFF
.	TRBJ1-5	TRBV11-2	.	TGTGCCAGCAGCTTAGGAGCGGGGGATCAGCCCCAGCATTTT	CASSLGAGDQPQHF
few	TRBJ1-5	TRBV7-8	TRBD1	TGTGCCAGCAGCCGGGACAGGGTCTTGCAGCCCCAGCATTTT	CASSRDRVLQPQHF
.	TRBJ2-5	TRBV4-2	.	TGTGCCAGCAGCCAAGAAGTTACAACCGCTCAAGAGACCCAGTACTTC	CASSQEVTTAQETQYF
.	TRBJ2-1	TRBV4-3	TRBD1	TGCGCCAGCAGCCAAGATACCAGGACAGGGGATGAGCAGTTCTTC	CASSQDTRTGDEQFF
.	TRBJ2-2	TRBV9	.	TGTGCCAGCAGCGCGACCTACGCCGGGGAGCTGTTTTTT	CASSATYAGELFF
.	TRBJ2-7	TRBV21-1	.	TGTGCCAGCAGCAAAAGGACAGACTACGAGCAGTACTTC	CASSKRTDYEQYF
.	TRBJ1-2	TRBV6-6	.	TGTGCCAGCAGTTCCGGGACGGAATATGGCTACACCTTC	CASSSGTEYGYTF
.	TRBJ2-1	TRBV11-3	TRBD1	TGTGCCAGCAGTTCCACCGGGACAGGGTCCAATGAGCAGTTCTTC	CASSSTGTGSNEQFF
.	TRBJ1-2	TRBV3-1/TRBV3-2	.	TGTGCCAGCAGCCCCACCGACAGGCCAACTAACTATGGCTACACCTTC	CASSPTDRPTNYGYTF
.	TRBJ2-1	TRBV4-3	TRBD2	TGCGCCAGCAGCCAAGGGACTAGCGGGGACTTCCTCTCTGGTCCGTCGGATGAGCAGTTCTTC	CASSQGTSGDFLSGPSDEQFF
.	TRBJ2-1	TRBV11-2	.	TGTGCCAGCAGCTCCGGGGGCGGGTACAATGAGCAGTTCTTC	CASSSGGGYNEQFF
few	TRBJ2-3	TRBV7-3	.	TGTGCCAGCAGCTTGGGGGGACACACAGATACGCAGTATTTT	CASSLGGHTDTQYF
few	TRBJ2-3	TRBV11-2	.	TGTGCCAGCAGCTTGGGATCCGGACTCTCGCTAGATACGCAGTATTTT	CASSLGSGLSLDTQYF
.	TRBJ2-1	TRBV30	TRBD1	TGTGCCTGGAGCCAGGGGGATGAGCAGTTCTTC	CAWSQGDEQFF
.	TRBJ2-1	TRBV30	TRBD2	TGTGCCTGGACGGGACTAGCACATGAGCAGTTCTTC	CAWTGLAHEQFF
many	TRBJ1-6	TRBV28	.	TGTGCCAGCAGAACCCCGGGGGGGGGCAATTCACCCCTCCACTTT	CASRTPGGGNSPLHF
.	TRBJ2-5	TRBV3-1/TRBV3-2	TRBD1	TGTGCCAGCAGCCAAGATCGGGTCAGGGGGTCGGGGAAGGGACCCCAAGAGACCCAGTACTTC	CASSQDRVRGSGKGPQETQYF
.	TRBJ2-2	TRBV3-1/TRBV3-2	TRBD1	TGTGCCAGCAGCTCCCGGGACAGGGGTTTGGGCGGGGAGCTGTTTTTT	CASSSRDRGLGGELFF
.	TRBJ1-1	TRBV7-9	.	TGTGCCAGCAGCTTAAGTTACACGCTGAACACTGAAGCTTTCTTT	CASSLSYTLNTEAFF